Each of the 17 T cell receptor beta chains below was sequenced from the same sample in a study of blood T cells in healthy people across ages. Then a second PCR, running roughly 7 to 11 cycles, was carried out with a sample-barcoded 5' primer and a J-beta primer mix. TCRdb re-called the 5' RACE reads with MiXCR, one entry per CDR3 protein. The table records some 750,000 distinct CDR3 sequences, approximately 21% of them present only once. The sequencing sample was made of blood. The receptors originated from a man between 65 and 80 years old in good health.

The V and J genes are TRBV20-1 and TRBJ2-7, with D possibly TRBD1 on 6 matching bases. Trimming shortened V by 3 bases and J by 7 bases, and 16 bases separated the two germline ends. Germline-derived CDR1 and CDR2 are DFQATT and SNEGSKA (reference sequence). CDR3 size: 13 residues. The CDR3: CSASPGQLSEQYF. DNA for the CDR3: TGCAGTGCTAGTCCAGGACAGTTGAGTGAGCAGTACTTC.

This clonotype came up a few times. For the CDR3, the DNA is TGTGCCAGTGCAGGGATTAATGAAAAACTGTTTTTT. Its translation: CASAGINEKLFF. The chain is built from TRBV2 and TRBJ1-4; possible D gene TRBD1, 5 bases. The germline gives CDR1 SNHLY, CDR2 FYNNEI. The CDR3 spans 12 residues. Trimming cost V 9 bases and J 4 bases, with 9 bases left between them.

The CDR3 region is CASSTGGTQETQYF. Written as DNA, the CDR3 is TGTGCCAGCAGTACAGGGGGGACTCAAGAGACCCAGTACTTC. This rearrangement joins TRBV2 to TRBJ2-5; 8 bases map to TRBD1. Germline CDR1 is SNHLY and CDR2 is FYNNEI. The CDR3 has 14 residues. After removal of 5 bases from V and 2 bases from J, the junction contained 4 bases not matched to a gene.

This clonotype was found a few times. This chain uses TRBV10-2 with TRBJ2-7; D possibly corresponds to TRBD2 (5 bases). Germline assignment: CDR1 WSHSY and CDR2 SAAADI. The CDR3 loop spans 12 amino acids. Trimming stripped 4 bases from V and 3 bases from J, with 7 bases between. The CDR3 spells CASSGLNYEQYF. The DNA of the CDR3 is TGCGCCAGCAGTGGACTAAACTACGAGCAGTACTTC.

This clonotype was seen a handful of times. The V gene is TRBV12-3 or TRBV12-4, the J gene TRBJ1-1, with 8 bases matching TRBD1. CDR3 length: 14 amino acids. After removal of 5 bases from V and 4 bases from J, the junction contained 6 bases not matched to a gene. CDR3 sequence reads: CASSPSDRVTEAFF. The CDR3 DNA reads as TGTGCCAGCAGTCCATCGGACAGGGTCACTGAAGCTTTCTTT.

This chain joins TRBV28 and TRBJ1-5, with 7 bases that match TRBD1. Trimming cost V 5 bases and J 2 bases; bases outside gene matches: 9. Germline V gene data show CDR1 as MDHEN and CDR2 as SYDVKM. CDR3 length equals 16 residues. The CDR3 reads CASSALQGVGNQPQHF. For the CDR3, the DNA is TGTGCCAGCAGTGCGCTCCAGGGGGTCGGCAATCAGCCCCAGCATTTT.

As regards this clonotype: The germline gene is not matched at one end of the junction; a read error may be the cause. DNA for the CDR3: TGTGCCAACAGCTCCAGTGGGACTAATGAAAAACTGTTTTTT. This codes for CANSSSGTNEKLFF. The chain joins TRBV7-2 to TRBJ1-4; D not resolved. This CDR3 has 14 residues. Germline values: CDR1 SGHTA, CDR2 FQGNSA.

This clonotype was seen only a few times. The chain carries TRBV7-2 and TRBJ2-5; D is unclear. CDR3 length equals 13 residues. The ends were cut back, 4 bases at V and 5 bases at J, with 11 bases in the middle. Germline assignment: CDR1 SGHTA and CDR2 FQGNSA. CDR3 nucleotides: TGTGCCAGCAGCTACGGCCGAAGGGAGACCCAGTACTTC. Translation: CASSYGRRETQYF.

The V gene is TRBV11-2, the J gene TRBJ1-2, with a weak D call TRBD1 (5 bases). Trimming took 1 base from V and 9 from J, leaving 6 bases between them. Germline values: CDR1 SGHAT, CDR2 FQNNGV. This CDR3 has 11 residues. The CDR3 bases are TGTGCCAGCAGCTTAGGGGACCGCTACACCTTC. Protein product: CASSLGDRYTF.

This clonotype was detected only a few times. CDR3: CASSYNRGQETQYF. In DNA, the CDR3 is TGTGCCAGCAGTTACAACAGGGGGCAAGAGACCCAGTACTTC. The chain is built from TRBV6-6 and TRBJ2-5; 8 positions match TRBD1. V shed 2 bases and J 2 bases; nucleotides not matched to a gene: 1. Germline V gene data show CDR1 as MNHNY and CDR2 as SVGAGI (reference sequence). The CDR3 spans 14 residues.

This clonotype was detected only a few times. The chain has TRBV5-5 and TRBJ2-7; 7 bases agree with TRBD1. Per the germline V gene, CDR1 is SGHKS and CDR2 is YYEKEE (reference sequence). The CDR3 has 16 residues. Trimming removed 3 bases from V and 3 bases from J; junction bases left unmatched: 12. CDR3 sequence (DNA): TGTGCCAGCAGCTCGGGGACAGCGAGTATTTTCTACGAGCAGTACGTC. It yields the protein CASSSGTASIFYEQYV.

V and J are TRBV29-1 and TRBJ1-2, with TRBD1 matching over 7 bases. The ends lost 3 bases at V and 0 bases at J; junction bases unmatched: 7. The CDR3 has 15 amino acids. CDR1 is SQVTM and CDR2 is ANQGSEA in the germline V gene. CDR3 sequence reads: CSVDPRDSANYGYTF. In DNA, the CDR3 is TGCAGCGTTGACCCTCGGGACAGTGCTAACTATGGCTACACCTTC.

In the case of this clonotype: A much larger clone lies one base from this, so it may be a read error. The rearrangement joins TRBV4-1 to TRBJ2-4, with D tentatively TRBD1 or TRBD2 (5 bases each). This CDR3 is 14 amino acids long. The germline V gene encodes CDR1 MGHRA and CDR2 YSYEKL. In DNA form, the CDR3 reads TGCGCCAGCACCCGGGACCGAACAGGAAACATTCAGCACTTC. Its translation: CASTRDRTGNIQHF.

This clonotype has a handful of counts. This chain uses TRBV5-1 with TRBJ2-1; 10 nucleotides line up with TRBD2. Per the germline V gene, CDR1 is SGHRS and CDR2 is YFSETQ. The CDR3 runs to 14 residues. Losses at the gene ends were 6 bases for V and 6 bases for J; bases not matched to a gene: 6. The CDR3 here is CASNPGTSVNEQFF. CDR3 bases: TGCGCCAGCAACCCCGGGACTAGCGTCAATGAGCAGTTCTTC. Full variable domain (missing parts from reference TRBV5-1 and TRBJ2-1): KAGVTQTPRYLIKTRGQQVTLSCSPISGHRSVSWYQQTPGQGLQFLFEYFSETQRNKGNFPGRFSGRQFSNSRSEMNVSTLELGDSALYLCASNPGTSVNEQFFGPGTRLTVL.

The table lists this clonotype with many counts. The chain uses TRBV7-2 and TRBJ1-1; a possible D gene is TRBD1 (5 bases). CDR3 length equals 12 residues. CDR1 and CDR2 (germline): SGHTA, FQGNSA. Trimming took off 5 bases at V and 8 bases at J, with 12 bases between the two ends. CDR3 nucleotide sequence: TGTGCCAGCAGCCCCCGGGGGAGAGAAGCTTTCTTT. Amino acids: CASSPRGREAFF.

In its sample, this clonotype was seen a few times. The rearrangement links TRBV12-3 or TRBV12-4 to TRBJ1-2; no firm D call. V shed 0 bases and J shed 8 bases, with 13 bases lying between them. CDR3 size: 14 residues. The CDR3 DNA sequence: TGTGCCAGCAGTTTAGCCCCGGACGTTAAGGGCTACACCTTC. Its protein is CASSLAPDVKGYTF.

The chain employs TRBV6-6 and TRBJ2-3; 10 bases map to TRBD2. Germline loops: CDR1 MNHNY, CDR2 SVGAGI (reference sequence). The J segment lost 6 bases and the V segment lost 4 bases, leaving 7 bases of the junction unmatched. The CDR3 is made up of 15 amino acids. CDR3 in DNA: TGTGCCAGCAGTTCACCTCTAGCGGGAGCTGATACGCAGTATTTT. Translating it yields CASSSPLAGADTQYF.